This TCR beta chain was retrieved from a study of PD-1 blockade in classical Hodgkin lymphoma. Time point of the sample: cycle 4 day 1 (C4D1), after five to seven weeks of nivolumab. Following autologous stem cell transplantation, relapse occurred in every patient, and exposure to brentuximab vedotin varied. Repertoires were generated with immunoSEQ multiplex PCR, while TCRdb's copy carries only in-frame clones and drops some. The sample lists about 33,000 clones; about 72% were seen once. Trimming took off 2 bases at V and 4 bases at J, with 14 bases between the two ends. Germline V gene lookup returns CDR1 PRHDT and CDR2 FYEKMQ (reference sequence). The CDR3 covers 15 residues.

Specimen: peripheral blood mononuclear cells (PBMCs), collected before the fourth cycle of nivolumab. This sequence was found in a human donor with classical Hodgkin lymphoma. The chain has TRBV13 and TRBJ1-2; TRBD1 might be the D (5 bases). This chain's CDR3 is CASSLLSGRGYGYTF. In DNA, the CDR3 is TGTGCCAGCAGCTTACTCTCAGGGAGAGGCTATGGCTACACCTTC.